This T cell receptor beta chain comes out of a study of shared clonotypes between healthy human individuals. Turning to this clone: The antigen remains undetermined.

Genomic DNA from each subset was divided evenly over several immunoSEQ plates. Profiling relied on immunoSEQ multiplex PCR, and the TCRdb table lists in-frame clones only, not all of them. The sample carries some 2.4 million clones, roughly 93% recorded once. Points from the study as a whole: Expectations were that clonotype sharing among donors would be affected by sequencing depth.

V was trimmed by 3 bases and J by 9 bases, leaving 15 bases between them. This CDR3 is built from 14 residues. Germline lookup yields CDR1 LNHDA and CDR2 SQIVND (reference sequence). Sequencing was done on a sample of naive CD4+ T cells from PBMCs. Subset noted: CD45RA+ positively selected. The origin of this receptor is a man aged 18-30 years in good health. Some clones in this sample may be carry-over from other donors' samples. This chain links TRBV19 with TRBJ1-5, with D uncertain. Here the CDR3 reads CASSMGIAVGPQHF. CDR3 DNA sequence: TGTGCCAGTAGTATGGGCATCGCCGTGGGGCCCCAGCATTTT.